The 13 T cell receptor beta chains below all came from one sample that was sequenced in a study of blood T cell repertoires in COVID-19. The method was immunoSEQ multiplex PCR; TCRdb's version includes in-frame clones alone and lacks a portion of them. The sample holds roughly 180,000 clones, about 80% seen once. The sample comprised PBMCs or T cells enriched from blood (not recorded which). These receptor sequences come from a man aged 55-75 years who had been exposed to COVID-19.

The chain couples TRBV4-3 to TRBJ2-1; 7 bases match TRBD2. V dropped 0 bases and J dropped 5; count of bases not matched to a gene: 10. The CDR3 sequence is 17 residues long. Looked up from germline, CDR1 is LGHNA and CDR2 is YSLEER. CDR3 amino acids: CASSQEGGRAAHNEQFF. For the CDR3, the DNA is TGCGCCAGCAGCCAAGAGGGGGGGAGGGCCGCCCACAATGAGCAGTTCTTC.

This chain links TRBV15 with TRBJ1-1; 11 positions match TRBD1. Germline CDR1 LNHNV, CDR2 YYDKDF (reference sequence). With V trimmed by 1 base and J by 4 bases, 2 bases remained unmatched. The CDR3 is made up of 15 amino acids. Written as DNA, the CDR3 is TGTGCCACCAGCAGAGGAGGGACAGGGGGCACTGAAGCTTTCTTT. Translating gives CATSRGGTGGTEAFF.

This clone showed up just a few times. The chain has TRBV5-4 and TRBJ2-7; 7 nucleotides align to TRBD1. The ends lost 6 bases at V and 7 bases at J; junction bases unmatched: 13. CDR3 size: 14 residues. CDR1 is SGHNT, CDR2 YYREEE, per germline (reference sequence). The chain's CDR3 is CASTRDSRAWEQYF. The CDR3 DNA is TGTGCCAGCACCAGGGACAGTCGGGCTTGGGAGCAGTACTTC.

A few counts support this clone. The chain has TRBV10-3 and TRBJ1-2; no definite D call. Trimming cost V 7 bases and J 2 bases, with 11 bases left between them. Germline CDR1 and CDR2: ENHRY and SYGVKD. The CDR3 has 13 amino acids. Written as DNA, the CDR3 is TGTGCCATCACGGGCGGCGGGAACTATGGCTACACCTTC. It is translated as CAITGGGNYGYTF.

The genes are TRBV7-3 and TRBJ2-5; 7 bases match TRBD1. Germline V gene data show CDR1 as SGHTA and CDR2 as FQGTGA. Trimming at V came to 5 bases and at J to 2 bases, leaving 8 bases not matched to a gene. The CDR3 is 15 amino acids. The CDR3 bases are TGTGCCAGCAGCCCCCTAGGGACAGTTCAAGAGACCCAGTACTTC. Amino acids: CASSPLGTVQETQYF.

The chain combines TRBV24-1 with TRBJ2-7, with D tentatively TRBD1 (6 bases). The CDR3 is 14 residues long. Germline CDR1 and CDR2: KGHDR and SFDVKD. Trimming took 4 bases from V and 1 from J, leaving 10 bases between them. The CDR3 nucleotides are TGTGCCACCAGTGAGGCAGGGGTATCCTACGAGCAGTACTTC. Residues: CATSEAGVSYEQYF.

The chain is built from TRBV6-1 and TRBJ1-5; D is ambiguous. Germline values: CDR1 MNHNS, CDR2 SASEGT. This CDR3 spans 18 amino acids. The V and J ends lost 3 bases and 2 bases respectively, with 20 bases between them. As DNA, the CDR3 is TGTGCCAGCAGTGATAGACACCGGTCCGCTATTGGCAATCAGCCCCAGCATTTT. Amino acid sequence: CASSDRHRSAIGNQPQHF.

The V and J genes are TRBV10-3 and TRBJ1-3; 9 positions agree with TRBD1. V dropped 5 bases and J dropped 0; count of bases not matched to a gene: 5. Germline V gene data show CDR1 as ENHRY and CDR2 as SYGVKD. This CDR3 contains 16 residues. The CDR3 DNA sequence: TGTGCCATCAGTTCCAGACAGGGGGTCTCTGGAAACACCATATATTTT. The encoded protein is CAISSRQGVSGNTIYF.

This rearrangement joins TRBV27 to TRBJ2-2; D unresolved. CDR3 length: 16 residues. Germline V lookup: CDR1 MNHEY, CDR2 SMNVEV (reference sequence). V was cut by 6 bases and J by 4 bases, with 18 bases left in between. CDR3 DNA sequence: TGTGCCAGCAGCGCCCCTGTTTCGCTGGCCACCGGGGAGCTGTTTTTT. Protein sequence: CASSAPVSLATGELFF.

The rearrangement links TRBV19 to TRBJ1-1; D unclear. The CDR3 sequence is 16 residues long. Germline V gene data show CDR1 as LNHDA and CDR2 as SQIVND (reference sequence). V was shortened by 6 bases and J by 0 bases, with 17 bases between the two germline ends. CDR3 nucleotides: TGTGCCAGTAGATCCCCCCCCGCGGTGATGAACACTGAAGCTTTCTTT. Translated, it gives CASRSPPAVMNTEAFF. Filled out from reference TRBV19 and TRBJ1-1, the complete variable domain reads DGGITQSPKYLFRKEGQNVTLSCEQNLNHDAMYWYRQDPGQGLRLIYYSQIVNDFQKGDIAEGYSVSREKKESFPLTVTSAQKNPTAFYLCASRSPPAVMNTEAFFGQGTRLTVV.

The CDR3 is CASSVGSRGLSYEQYF. CDR3 bases: TGTGCCAGCAGCGTAGGTAGTAGGGGTCTCTCCTACGAGCAGTACTTC. The chain recombines TRBV9 with TRBJ2-7, with D possibly matching TRBD1 (5 bases). Trimming stripped 0 bases from V and 0 bases from J, with 13 bases between. This CDR3 is 16 amino acids long. Germline V gives CDR1 SGDLS, CDR2 YYNGEE.

The gene calls are TRBV30 and TRBJ2-7; D perhaps matches TRBD2 (5 bases). The CDR3 extends over 16 amino acids. CDR1 GTSNPN and CDR2 SVGIG come from the germline V gene (reference sequence). The ends were cut back, 4 bases at V and 4 bases at J, with 23 bases in the middle. The CDR3, as DNA: TGTGCCTGGACCCCCGGACTCCCCGGTTCCAGTTACGAGCAGTACTTC. It specifies CAWTPGLPGSSYEQYF.

Turning to this clone: Other DNA sequences in this sample translate to the same CDR3. The rearrangement joins TRBV12-3 or TRBV12-4 to TRBJ1-2; 8 positions agree with TRBD1. The CDR3 is 13 amino acids. V lost 5 bases to trimming and J lost 7 bases; unmatched junction nucleotides: 6. The CDR3 reads CASSPGQGSGYTF. CDR3 sequence (DNA): TGTGCCAGCAGTCCCGGACAGGGATCTGGCTACACCTTC.